What follows is one T cell receptor beta chain and its context. CDR1 and CDR2 from the germline V gene are MGHDK and SYGVNS. The CDR3 runs to 14 residues. The V gene lost 1 base and the J gene lost 1 base, with 8 bases spanning the gap. These data originate in a study of cytomegalovirus exposure and HLA in healthy donors. Clones were sequenced by immunoSEQ multiplex PCR, and TCRdb holds only the in-frame ones, with some missing. The sample has 170,000 or so clones; 65% to 85% are singletons. V is TRBV25-1 and J is TRBJ2-7; TRBD2 might be the D (5 bases). The sequence came from a woman under 30 in good health and CMV-seropositive. The specimen sequenced was PBMCs. Here the CDR3 DNA reads TGTGCCAGCAGTGAATGGGGAGAATCCTACGAGCAGTACTTC. Residues: CASSEWGESYEQYF.